The sequence of this T cell receptor (beta chain) was determined in a study of a mutant IDH1 vaccine in newly diagnosed glioma. The ends lost 6 bases at V and 5 bases at J; junction bases unmatched: 9. The CDR3 runs 16 residues. Germline assignment: CDR1 WSHSY and CDR2 SAAADI. The data were produced by immunoSEQ multiplex PCR, yet TCRdb's version contains in-frame clones alone and is incomplete. The sample has some 51,000 clones, roughly 80% seen once. This clone was seen only once. Noted time point: baseline, week 1 (first vaccination visit). Regarding treatment: pre-vaccination baseline after standard-of-care therapy. Each astrocytoma in the donors was new, WHO grade 3 or 4, IDH1-mutant and ATRX-lost.

The chain is built from TRBV10-2 and TRBJ2-3; 12 positions agree with TRBD2. This clonotype was obtained from a woman in her thirties or forties with glioma. The input for sequencing was PBMCs, taken from a glioma patient treated with radiotherapy, temozolomide or both. The CDR3 region is CASRPSGGDRGDTQYF. CDR3 sequence (DNA): TGCGCCAGCAGACCTAGCGGGGGGGATCGTGGAGATACGCAGTATTTT.